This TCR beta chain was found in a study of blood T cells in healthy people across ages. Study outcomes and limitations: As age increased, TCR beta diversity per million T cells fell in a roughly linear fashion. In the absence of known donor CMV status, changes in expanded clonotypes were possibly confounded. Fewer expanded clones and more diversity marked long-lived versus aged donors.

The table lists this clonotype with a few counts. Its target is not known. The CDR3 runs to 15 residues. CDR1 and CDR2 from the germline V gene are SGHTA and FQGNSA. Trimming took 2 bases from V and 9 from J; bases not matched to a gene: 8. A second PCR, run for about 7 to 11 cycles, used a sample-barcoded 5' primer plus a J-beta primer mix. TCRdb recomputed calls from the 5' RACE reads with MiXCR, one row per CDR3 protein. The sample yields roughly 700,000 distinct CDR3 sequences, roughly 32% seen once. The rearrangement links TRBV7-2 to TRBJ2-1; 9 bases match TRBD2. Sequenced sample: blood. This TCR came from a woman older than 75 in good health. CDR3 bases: TGTGCCAGCAGCTTAAAGCGGGGGGCCCGGGGTGAGCAGTTCTTC. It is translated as CASSLKRGARGEQFF.